This TCR beta chain was captured by sequencing in a study of cytomegalovirus exposure and HLA in healthy donors. With regard to this clone: Its antigen is currently unknown.

Researchers ran the PCR with 60 Vbeta and 13 Jbeta primers. Method: immunoSEQ multiplex PCR; TCRdb's copy keeps in-frame clones and lacks some. The data contain under 200,000 clones, 86% of them singletons. Unmatched junction bases numbered 18, after V lost 4 bases and J lost 1 base. Germline values: CDR1 LNHDA, CDR2 SQIVND (reference sequence). CDR3 size: 19 residues. Overall study findings and caveats: What a later analysis reportedly showed was that an Asian-associated ancestry cluster had fewer N-insertions than the roughly 670-donor mean. Presence/absence analyses rested on an assumption that sequencing depth was roughly uniform across donors.

This TCR derives from a young woman in good health and CMV-seronegative. Sequencing input: PBMCs. The chain joins TRBV19 to TRBJ1-1; 7 positions match TRBD1. The CDR3: CASSRALGSGQPSNTEAFF. The CDR3, as DNA: TGTGCCAGTAGTAGGGCCCTCGGATCGGGACAGCCCTCGAACACTGAAGCTTTCTTT.